The source of this T cell receptor beta chain is a study of T cells in Graves' hyperthyroidism and ophthalmopathy. This clonotype was picked up many times. The germline CDR1 and CDR2 sequences are SGHNT and YENEEA. This CDR3 contains 13 residues. V lost 7 bases, J lost 1 base, and 7 bases lay in between. The PBMCs were sourced from fresh peripheral blood (approximately 10 ml). Amplification of TCR beta CDR3 regions was performed using RNA transcripts as template. Carried out on the TCR CDR3, a first-round RT-PCR used the HTBI primer set. Each CDR3 protein is one row after TCRdb ran MiXCR on the multiplex PCR reads. The data contain nearly 600,000 distinct CDR3 sequences, around 13% of them singletons.

Material for sequencing was blood. The chain uses TRBV11-3 and TRBJ2-2; D is ambiguous. The receptor's source is a woman aged 30 to 39 with Graves' hyperthyroidism that later progressed to Graves' ophthalmopathy. The DNA for the CDR3 is TGTGCCAGCACCCCCCAGAACACCGGGGAGCTGTTTTTT. Amino acid sequence: CASTPQNTGELFF.